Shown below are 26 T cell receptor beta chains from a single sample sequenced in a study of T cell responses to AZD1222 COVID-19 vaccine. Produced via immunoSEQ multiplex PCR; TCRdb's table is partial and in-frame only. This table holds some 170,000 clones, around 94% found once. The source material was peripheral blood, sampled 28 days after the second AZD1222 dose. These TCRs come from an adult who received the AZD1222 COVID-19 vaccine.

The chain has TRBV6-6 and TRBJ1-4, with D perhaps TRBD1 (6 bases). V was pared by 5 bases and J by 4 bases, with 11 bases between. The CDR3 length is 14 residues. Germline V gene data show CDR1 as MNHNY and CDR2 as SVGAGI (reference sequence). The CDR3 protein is CASSPGQINEKLFF. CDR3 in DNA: TGTGCCAGCAGTCCCGGACAGATTAATGAAAAACTGTTTTTT.

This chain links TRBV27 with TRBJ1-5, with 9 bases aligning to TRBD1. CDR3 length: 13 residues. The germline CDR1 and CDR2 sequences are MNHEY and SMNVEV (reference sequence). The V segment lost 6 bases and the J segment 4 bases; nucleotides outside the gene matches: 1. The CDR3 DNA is TGTGCCAGCAGGGACAGGGGTAATCAGCCCCAGCATTTT. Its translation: CASRDRGNQPQHF.

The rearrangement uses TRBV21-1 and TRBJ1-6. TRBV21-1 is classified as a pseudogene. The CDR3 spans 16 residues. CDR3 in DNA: TGTGCCAGCAGCAAAGACCTGGGGATTTATAATTCACCCCTCCACTTT. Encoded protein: CASSKDLGIYNSPLHF.

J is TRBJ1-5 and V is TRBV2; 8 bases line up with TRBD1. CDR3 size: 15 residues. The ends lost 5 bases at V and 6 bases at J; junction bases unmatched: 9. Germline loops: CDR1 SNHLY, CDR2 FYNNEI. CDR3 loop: CASSSDRALSQPQHF. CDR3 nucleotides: TGTGCCAGCAGTTCGGACAGGGCTTTGAGTCAGCCCCAGCATTTT. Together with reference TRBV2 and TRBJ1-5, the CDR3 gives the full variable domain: EPEVTQTPSHQVTQMGQEVILRCVPISNHLYFYWYRQILGQKVEFLVSFYNNEISEKSEIFDDQFSVERPDGSNFTLKIRSTKLEDSAMYFCASSSDRALSQPQHFGDGTRLSIL.

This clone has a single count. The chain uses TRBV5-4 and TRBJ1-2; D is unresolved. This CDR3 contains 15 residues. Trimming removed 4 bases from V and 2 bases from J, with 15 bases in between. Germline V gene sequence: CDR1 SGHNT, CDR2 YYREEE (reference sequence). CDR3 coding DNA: TGTGCCAGCAGCCAACCACCGACGGCGAACTATGGCTACACCTTC. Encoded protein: CASSQPPTANYGYTF.

The CDR3 region is CASSLTGVSQETQYF. Here the CDR3 DNA reads TGTGCCAGCAGCTTAACTGGAGTTTCCCAAGAGACCCAGTACTTC. V is TRBV7-3 and J is TRBJ2-5, with no clear D. This CDR3 contains 15 residues. Germline V gene sequence: CDR1 SGHTA, CDR2 FQGTGA. V dropped 0 bases and J dropped 1 base, with 9 bases sitting between them.

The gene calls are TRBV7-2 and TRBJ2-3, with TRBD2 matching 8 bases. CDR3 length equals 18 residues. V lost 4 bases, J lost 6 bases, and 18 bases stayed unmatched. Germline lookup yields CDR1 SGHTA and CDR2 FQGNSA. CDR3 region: CASSSIARLATRRDTQYF. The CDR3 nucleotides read TGTGCCAGCAGCTCAATCGCCAGACTAGCGACAAGAAGGGATACGCAGTATTTT.

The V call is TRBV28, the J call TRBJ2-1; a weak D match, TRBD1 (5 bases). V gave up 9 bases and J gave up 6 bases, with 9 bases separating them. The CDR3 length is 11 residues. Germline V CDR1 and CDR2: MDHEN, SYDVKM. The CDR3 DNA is TGTGCCAGTGCAGGGTTCAATGAGCAGTTCTTC. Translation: CASAGFNEQFF.

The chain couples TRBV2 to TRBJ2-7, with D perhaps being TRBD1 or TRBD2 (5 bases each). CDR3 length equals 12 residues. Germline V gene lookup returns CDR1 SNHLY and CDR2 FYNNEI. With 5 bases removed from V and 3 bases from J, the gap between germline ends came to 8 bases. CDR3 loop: CASSRDLYEQYF. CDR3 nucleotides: TGTGCCAGCAGTAGGGACCTCTACGAGCAGTACTTC.

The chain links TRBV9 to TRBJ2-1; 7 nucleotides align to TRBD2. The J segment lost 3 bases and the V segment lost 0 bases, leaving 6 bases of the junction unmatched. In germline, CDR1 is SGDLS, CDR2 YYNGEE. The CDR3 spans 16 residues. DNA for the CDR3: TGTGCCAGCAGCGTAGGATCTCGGGGGGTCTACAATGAGCAGTTCTTC. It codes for CASSVGSRGVYNEQFF.

The CDR3 sequence: CASSFKAAQPQHF. The CDR3 nucleotides read TGTGCCAGCAGTTTTAAGGCAGCTCAGCCCCAGCATTTT. This chain links TRBV12-3 or TRBV12-4 with TRBJ1-5, with D unresolved. The CDR3 runs 13 residues. Deletions cut 3 bases from V and 6 bases from J, with 9 bases between.

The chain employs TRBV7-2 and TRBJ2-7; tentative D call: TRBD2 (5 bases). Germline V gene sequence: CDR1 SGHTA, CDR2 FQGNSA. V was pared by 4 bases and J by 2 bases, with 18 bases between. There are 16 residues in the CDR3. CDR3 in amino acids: CASSSGLITPTYEQYF. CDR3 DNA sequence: TGTGCCAGCAGCTCGGGGTTGATAACCCCTACCTACGAGCAGTACTTC.

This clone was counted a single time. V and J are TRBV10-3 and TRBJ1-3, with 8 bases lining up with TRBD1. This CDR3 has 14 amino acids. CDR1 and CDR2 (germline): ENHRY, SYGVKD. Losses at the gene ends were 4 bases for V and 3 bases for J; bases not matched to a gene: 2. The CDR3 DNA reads TGTGCCATCAGTGGGACAGGGTTTGGAAACACCATATATTTT. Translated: CAISGTGFGNTIYF.

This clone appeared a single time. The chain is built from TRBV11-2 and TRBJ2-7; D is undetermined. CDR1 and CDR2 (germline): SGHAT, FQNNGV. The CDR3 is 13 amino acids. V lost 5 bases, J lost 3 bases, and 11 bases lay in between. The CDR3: CASSPNRFYEQYF. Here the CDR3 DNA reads TGTGCCAGCAGCCCAAATAGGTTCTACGAGCAGTACTTC.

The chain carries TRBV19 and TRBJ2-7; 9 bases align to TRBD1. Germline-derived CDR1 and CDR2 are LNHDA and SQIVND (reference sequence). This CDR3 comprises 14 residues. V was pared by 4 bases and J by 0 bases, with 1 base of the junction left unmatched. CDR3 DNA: TGTGCCAGTAGTAGGGACAGGGCCTCCTACGAGCAGTACTTC. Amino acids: CASSRDRASYEQYF. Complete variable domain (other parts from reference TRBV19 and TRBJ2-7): DGGITQSPKYLFRKEGQNVTLSCEQNLNHDAMYWYRQDPGQGLRLIYYSQIVNDFQKGDIAEGYSVSREKKESFPLTVTSAQKNPTAFYLCASSRDRASYEQYFGPGTRLTVT.

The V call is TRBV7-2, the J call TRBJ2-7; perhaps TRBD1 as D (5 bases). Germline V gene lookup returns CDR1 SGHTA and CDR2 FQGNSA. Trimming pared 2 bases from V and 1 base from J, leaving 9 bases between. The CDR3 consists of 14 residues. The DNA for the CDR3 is TGTGCCAGCAGCTTATTAACAGGTTCCTACGAGCAGTACTTC. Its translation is CASSLLTGSYEQYF.

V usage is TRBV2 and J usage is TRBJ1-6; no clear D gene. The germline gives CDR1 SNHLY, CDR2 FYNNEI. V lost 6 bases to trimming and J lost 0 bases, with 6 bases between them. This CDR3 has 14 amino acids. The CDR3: CASRASSYNSPLHF. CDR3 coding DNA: TGTGCCAGCAGGGCCAGCTCCTATAATTCACCCCTCCACTTT.

The chain's CDR3 is CASSLATSGRYEQFF. The CDR3 nucleotides are TGTGCCAGCAGCCTAGCGACTAGCGGGAGGTATGAGCAGTTCTTC. J is TRBJ2-1 and V is TRBV25-1; 13 nucleotides align to TRBD2. Germline-derived CDR1 and CDR2 are MGHDK and SYGVNS. The CDR3 covers 15 residues. Unmatched junction bases numbered 7, after V lost 6 bases and J lost 8 bases.

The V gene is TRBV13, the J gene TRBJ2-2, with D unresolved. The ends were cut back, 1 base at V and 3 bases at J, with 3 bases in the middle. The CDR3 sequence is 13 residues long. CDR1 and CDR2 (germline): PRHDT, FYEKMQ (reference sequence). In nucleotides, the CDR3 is TGTGCCAGCAGCTTAGTTTACACCGGGGAGCTGTTTTTT. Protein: CASSLVYTGELFF. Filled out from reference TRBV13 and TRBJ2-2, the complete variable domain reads AAGVIQSPRHLIKEKRETATLKCYPIPRHDTVYWYQQGPGQDPQFLISFYEKMQSDKGSIPDRFSAQQFSDYHSELNMSSLELGDSALYFCASSLVYTGELFFGEGSRLTVL.

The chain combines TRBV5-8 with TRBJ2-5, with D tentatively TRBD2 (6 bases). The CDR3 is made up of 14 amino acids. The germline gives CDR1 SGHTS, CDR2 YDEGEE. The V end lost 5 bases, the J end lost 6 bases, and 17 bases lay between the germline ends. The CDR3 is CASRSIRGRQTQYF. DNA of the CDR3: TGTGCCAGCAGATCAATCCGGGGGAGGCAGACCCAGTACTTC.

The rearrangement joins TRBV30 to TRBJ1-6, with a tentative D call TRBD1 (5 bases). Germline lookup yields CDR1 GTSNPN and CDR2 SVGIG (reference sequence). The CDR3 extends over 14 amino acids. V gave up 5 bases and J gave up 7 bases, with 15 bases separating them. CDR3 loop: CAWGREMGNSPLHF. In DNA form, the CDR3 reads TGTGCCTGGGGCAGGGAGATGGGGAATTCACCCCTCCACTTT.

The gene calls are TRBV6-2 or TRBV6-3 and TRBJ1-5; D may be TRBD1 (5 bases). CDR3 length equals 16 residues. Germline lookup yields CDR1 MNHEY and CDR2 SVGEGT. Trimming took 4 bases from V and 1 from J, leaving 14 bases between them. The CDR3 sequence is CASSSGQPRSNQPQHF. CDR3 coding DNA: TGTGCCAGCAGTTCCGGACAACCTCGGAGCAATCAGCCCCAGCATTTT.

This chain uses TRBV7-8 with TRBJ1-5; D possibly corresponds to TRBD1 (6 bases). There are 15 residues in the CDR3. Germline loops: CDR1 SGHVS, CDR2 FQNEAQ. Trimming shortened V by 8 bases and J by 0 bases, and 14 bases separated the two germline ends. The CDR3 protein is CASSGQIHSNQPQHF. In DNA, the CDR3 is TGTGCCAGCTCGGGACAAATCCATAGCAATCAGCCCCAGCATTTT.

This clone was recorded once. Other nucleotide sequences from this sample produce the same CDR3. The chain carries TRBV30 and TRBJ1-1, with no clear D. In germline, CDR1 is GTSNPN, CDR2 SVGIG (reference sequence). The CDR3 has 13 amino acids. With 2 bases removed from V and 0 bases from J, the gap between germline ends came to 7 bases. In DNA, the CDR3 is TGTGCCTGGAGTCGTGATCTGAACACTGAAGCTTTCTTT. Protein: CAWSRDLNTEAFF.

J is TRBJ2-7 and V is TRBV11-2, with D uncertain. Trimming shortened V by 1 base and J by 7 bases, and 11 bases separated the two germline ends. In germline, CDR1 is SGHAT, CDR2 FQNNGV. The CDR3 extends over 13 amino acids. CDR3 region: CASSLAGPAEQYF. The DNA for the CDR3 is TGTGCCAGCAGCTTAGCAGGCCCCGCTGAGCAGTACTTC.

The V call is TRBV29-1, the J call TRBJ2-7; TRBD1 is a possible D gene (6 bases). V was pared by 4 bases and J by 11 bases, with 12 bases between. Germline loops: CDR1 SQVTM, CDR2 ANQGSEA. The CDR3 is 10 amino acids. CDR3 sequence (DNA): TGCAGCGTTGGAAAAGACAGGAAGTACTTC. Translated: CSVGKDRKYF.